The 8 T cell receptor beta chains presented below share a single source sample, sequenced in a study of T-cell reconstitution after alpha-beta-depleted transplantation in children. Construction of the TCRbeta library involved unique molecular identifiers. MiXCR, run by TCRdb on the PCR reads, gives a single entry per CDR3 protein. The sample carries around 120,000 distinct CDR3 sequences, roughly 24% recorded once. This specimen consisted of PBMCs, mostly from graft donor cells, obtained 180 days after TCRalphabeta/CD19-depleted stem cell transplant. The origin of the receptors is a male patient between 2 and 10 years old who had a stem cell transplant for chronic granulomatous disease, so the T cells may come from the graft donor.

This chain connects TRBV7-2 to TRBJ2-7; D ambiguous. Germline-derived CDR1 and CDR2 are SGHTA and FQGNSA. The CDR3 runs 13 residues. V shed 1 base and J shed 6 bases, with 10 bases lying between them. The CDR3 sequence: CASSLGAALEQYF. CDR3 nucleotides: TGTGCCAGCAGCTTAGGTGCAGCGCTCGAGCAGTACTTC.

J is TRBJ2-5 and V is TRBV7-2, with 11 bases fitting TRBD1. V shed 3 bases, J shed 5 bases, and the junction held 2 bases outside the gene matches. The length of the CDR3 is 14 residues. Germline V gives CDR1 SGHTA, CDR2 FQGNSA. Written as DNA, the CDR3 is TGTGCCAGCAGCTTGGACAGGGGGCTGGAGACCCAGTACTTC. This translates into CASSLDRGLETQYF.

This clonotype came up many times. The chain joins TRBV12-3 or TRBV12-4 to TRBJ2-1; TRBD2 matches at 14 bases. V shed 4 bases and J 3 bases; nucleotides not matched to a gene: 5. The CDR3 is 17 amino acids. CDR3 protein: CASSSRTSGGFYNEQFF. The DNA for the CDR3 is TGTGCCAGCAGTTCTAGGACTAGCGGGGGGTTCTACAATGAGCAGTTCTTC.

This clonotype turned up a few times. The chain links TRBV27 to TRBJ2-3, with no clear D. V lost 6 bases to trimming and J lost 10 bases, with 23 bases between them. Per germline, CDR1 MNHEY and CDR2 SMNVEV (reference sequence). The CDR3 loop spans 15 amino acids. CDR3 region: CASSTSGVPRGAQYF. In DNA form, the CDR3 reads TGTGCCAGCAGCACTTCTGGGGTCCCTCGTGGGGCGCAGTATTTT.

This clonotype was detected many times. The V and J genes are TRBV9 and TRBJ1-1; D is possibly TRBD1 (6 bases). CDR1 is SGDLS, CDR2 YYNGEE, per germline. Deletions cut 4 bases from V and 0 bases from J, with 16 bases between. CDR3 length: 16 residues. The CDR3 bases are TGTGCCAGCAGCCCTACAGGGAACGGCATGAACACTGAAGCTTTCTTT. As protein: CASSPTGNGMNTEAFF.

V and J are TRBV4-3 and TRBJ2-2; 8 bases are a match to TRBD2. V shed 1 base and J 3 bases; nucleotides not matched to a gene: 4. Germline lookup yields CDR1 LGHNA and CDR2 YSLEER. The CDR3 loop spans 16 amino acids. The CDR3 sequence is CASSQGRGGDTGELFF. The DNA of the CDR3 is TGCGCCAGCAGCCAAGGTCGGGGGGGGGACACCGGGGAGCTGTTTTTT.

This clonotype was detected many times. J is TRBJ2-1 and V is TRBV20-1, with D perhaps assigned TRBD1 or TRBD2 (5 bases each). The CDR3 has 16 amino acids. The germline V gene encodes CDR1 DFQATT and CDR2 SNEGSKA (reference sequence). The V and J ends lost 2 bases and 11 bases respectively, with 25 bases between them. CDR3 protein: CSARTPGPAAISQQFF. The CDR3 DNA reads as TGCAGTGCTAGAACTCCGGGACCCGCAGCAATTAGTCAGCAGTTCTTC.

This clonotype occurred many times. The genes are TRBV20-1 and TRBJ2-7; D not certain. Germline values: CDR1 DFQATT, CDR2 SNEGSKA (reference sequence). V was clipped by 3 bases and J by 6 bases, with 18 bases between them. The CDR3 loop spans 14 amino acids. CDR3 in amino acids: CSASLAGSVGEQYF. DNA of the CDR3: TGCAGTGCTAGTCTGGCAGGATCCGTGGGCGAGCAGTACTTC.